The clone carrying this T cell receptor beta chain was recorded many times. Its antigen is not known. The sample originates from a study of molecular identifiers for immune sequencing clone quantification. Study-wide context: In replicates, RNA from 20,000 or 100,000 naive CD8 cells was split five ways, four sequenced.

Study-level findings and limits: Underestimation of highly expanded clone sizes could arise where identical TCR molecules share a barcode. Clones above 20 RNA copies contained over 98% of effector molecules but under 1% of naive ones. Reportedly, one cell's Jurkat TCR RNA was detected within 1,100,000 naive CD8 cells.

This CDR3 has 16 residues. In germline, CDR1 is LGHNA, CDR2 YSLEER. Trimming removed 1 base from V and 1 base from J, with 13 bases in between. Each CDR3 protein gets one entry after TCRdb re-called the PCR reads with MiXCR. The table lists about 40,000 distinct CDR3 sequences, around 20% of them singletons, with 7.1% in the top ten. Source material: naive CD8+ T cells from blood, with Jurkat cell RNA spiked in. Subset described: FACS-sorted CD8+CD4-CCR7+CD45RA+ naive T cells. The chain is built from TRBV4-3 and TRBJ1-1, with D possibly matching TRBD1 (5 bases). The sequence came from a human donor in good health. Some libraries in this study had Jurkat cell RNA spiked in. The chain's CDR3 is CASSQGSGAGNTEAFF. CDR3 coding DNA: TGCGCCAGCAGCCAAGGTTCCGGGGCGGGGAACACTGAAGCTTTCTTT.